The clone carrying this T cell receptor beta chain was observed a handful of times. Antigen unknown. TCRdb reprocessed the multiplex PCR reads with MiXCR, giving one entry per CDR3 protein. Seen here are around 140,000 distinct CDR3 sequences, 20% to 25% observed once, and the top ten hold 2.6%. This entry comes from a study of breast tumors, draining lymph nodes, adjacent tissues. Study findings and constraints: Tumor TCR diversity was below lymph nodes but above nontumor tissue. Tumor T cell lymph node origin was a supported hypothesis, not proven. Data fit most tumor T cells coming from lymph node, expanding in tumor. Luminal-like breast cancer showed significantly greater tumor-nontumor repertoire similarity than basal-like breast cancer did.

The V gene's germline CDR1 is LGHDT and CDR2 YNNKEL (reference sequence). CDR3 size: 14 residues. Breast cancer patients provided tissue from their axillary draining lymph nodes. The source is a female donor with breast cancer. Some clones in this sample may be carry-over from other donors' samples. V usage is TRBV3-1 and J usage is TRBJ2-6; D not resolved. Sequenced: axillary lymph node tissue. This CDR3 is CGVAAYSGANVLTF. Written as DNA, the CDR3 is TGTGGCGTAGCAGCGTACTCTGGGGCCAACGTCCTGACTTTC.